The 8 T cell receptor beta chains below come from one sample, sequenced in a study of T cells in women clearing cervical HPV infection. Libraries were prepared by immunoSEQ multiplex PCR; TCRdb keeps only in-frame clonotypes and omits some of them. This sample's clone table lists 40,000 to 55,000 clones. The sample was blood buffy coat. Receptors originate from a woman aged 18-70 years with a cervical HPV16 infection that either progressed to CIN3+ or cleared (not recorded which).

Worth noting for this clone: The CDR3 extends 3 residues past the end of the read, so its final part is completed from the germline J gene. This sequence joins TRBV20-1 and TRBJ2-4, with a possible D match to TRBD1 (6 bases). This CDR3 region has 16 residues. CDR1 is DFQATT, CDR2 SNEGSKA, per germline (reference sequence). Trimming shortened V by 5 bases and J by 1 base, and 18 bases separated the two germline ends. The CDR3 sequence: CSALTPEGVAKNIQYF. The DNA read from the CDR3 is TGCAGTGCTCTAACTCCAGAGGGGGTTGCCAAAAACATT.

On this clone itself: With the read ending 3 residues before the CDR3 end, the germline J gene is used to fill in that end. The chain carries TRBV7-3 and TRBJ1-6; weak D call: TRBD1 (5 bases). The CDR3 runs to 14 residues. Germline CDR1 is SGHTA and CDR2 is FQGTGA. V gave up 5 bases and J gave up 10 bases, with 15 bases separating them. The CDR3 protein is CASSKKAGSSPLHF. The covered CDR3 bases are TGTGCCAGCAGCAAAAAAGCAGGGAGCTCACCC.

A remark on this clone: The observed sequence ends 3 residues before the CDR3 terminus, with the missing tail filled in from the germline J gene. The gene calls are TRBV5-6 and TRBJ2-5, with 9 bases matching TRBD2. The CDR3 is 15 amino acids. The V segment lost 3 bases and the J segment 5 bases; nucleotides outside the gene matches: 8. The germline gives CDR1 SGHDT, CDR2 YYEEEE. The CDR3 sequence: CASSSPAGGRETQYF. Incomplete CDR3 DNA: TGTGCCAGCAGCTCTCCAGCGGGGGGCCGGGAGACC.

In regard to this clone: The sequence runs out 3 residues before the end of the CDR3; the remainder is reconstructed from the germline J gene. The genes are TRBV18 and TRBJ1-2; D unclear. Germline CDR1 KGHSH, CDR2 LQKENI. The CDR3 is 12 amino acids. Trimming took 2 bases from V and 7 from J, leaving 8 bases between them. CDR3 protein: CASSPDMSGYTF. The covered CDR3 bases are TGTGCCAGCTCACCAGACATGTCTGGC. The whole variable domain, remainder taken from reference TRBV18 and TRBJ1-2, is NAGVMQNPRHLVRRRGQEARLRCSPMKGHSHVYWYRQLPEEGLKFMVYLQKENIIDESGMPKERFSAEFPKEGPSILRIQQVVRGDSAAYFCASSPDMSGYTFGSGTRLTVV.

CDR3 DNA (partial): TGTGCCAGCAGTGAAGTGTGGGCAGGAAGCACAGATACG. It codes for CASSEVWAGSTDT. The whole CDR3 sequence is CASSEVWAGSTDTQYF. The gene calls are TRBV6-1 and TRBJ2-3, with no clear D. The read gets to within 3 residues of the CDR3 end, and the germline J gene fills in the rest. Germline values: CDR1 MNHNS, CDR2 SASEGT. The CDR3 has 16 residues. The V end lost 1 base, the J end lost 0 bases, and 11 bases lay between the germline ends.

A note on this clone: The read comes to an end 3 residues before the CDR3 does, leaving the germline J gene to fill in the end. V usage is TRBV6-2 or TRBV6-3 and J usage is TRBJ2-5; the match to TRBD2 covers 10 bases. The junction had 14 bases not matched to a gene; V was cut back by 6 bases and J by 4 bases. The CDR3 has 17 residues. Germline-derived CDR1 and CDR2 are MNHEY and SVGEGT. Here the CDR3 reads CASSYVPLAGGSETQYF. CDR3 bases read: TGTGCCAGCAGCTACGTACCATTAGCGGGGGGTTCAGAGACC.

On this clone: Other nucleotide sequences from this sample produce the same CDR3. The CDR3 DNA, read in part, is TGTGCCAGCTCCCCCCCTAGCGGGAGAGACGCCTACAATGAG. Translation: CASSPPSGRDAYNE. The full CDR3 protein is CASSPPSGRDAYNEQFF. The chain has TRBV18 and TRBJ2-1, with 10 bases that match TRBD2. Sequencing ends 3 residues short of the CDR3 end; the germline J gene provides the rest. Losses at the gene ends were 6 bases for V and 2 bases for J; bases not matched to a gene: 10. Germline V gene data show CDR1 as KGHSH and CDR2 as LQKENI. The CDR3 spans 17 residues. Looking up the rest from reference TRBV18 and TRBJ2-1 gives the full variable domain: NAGVMQNPRHLVRRRGQEARLRCSPMKGHSHVYWYRQLPEEGLKFMVYLQKENIIDESGMPKERFSAEFPKEGPSILRIQQVVRGDSAAYFCASSPPSGRDAYNEQFFGPGTRLTVL.

The CDR3 sequence is CASSPSANEKLFF. The CDR3 bases that were read are TGTGCCAGCAGCCCCTCAGCGAATGAAAAG. The chain uses TRBV7-9 and TRBJ2-2, with no clear D. The read ends 3 residues shy of where the CDR3 ends; the end is completed using the germline J gene. The length of the CDR3 is 13 residues. Germline V lookup: CDR1 SEHNR, CDR2 FQNEAQ (reference sequence). Combining the CDR3 with reference TRBV7-9 and TRBJ2-2 gives the whole variable domain DTGVSQNPRHKITKRGQNVTFRCDPISEHNRLYWYRQTLGQGPEFLTYFQNEAQLEKSRLLSDRFSAERPKGSFSTLEIQRTEQGDSAMYLCASSPSANEKLFFGEGSRLTVL.